The rows below give T cell receptor beta chains drawn from one sample of a study of blood T cell repertoires in COVID-19. Repertoires were generated with immunoSEQ multiplex PCR, while TCRdb's copy carries only in-frame clones and drops some. The sample has about 140,000 clones, about four fifths seen once. Sequencing was carried out using peripheral blood. Every receptor here comes from a human donor in a cohort sampled during active COVID-19. Each CDR3 is given with its conserved first and last residue. D genes are given only for firm matches. The size entry is marked missing in some rows and otherwise reads once, few, many or a size class.

- TRBJ2-2 TRBD1 TRBV5-5 TGTGCCAGCAGCTTGGGGCCCACAGGGGGCTCCGGGGAGCTGTTTTTT CASSLGPTGGSGELFF
- TRBJ1-2 - TRBV11-2 TGTGCCAGCAGCTTTGGGGGGTCCGGCTATGGCTACACCTTC CASSFGGSGYGYTF
- TRBJ1-2 TRBD1 TRBV5-6 TGTGCCAGCAGCCGATCGACAGGGGGTCTCTATGGCTACACCTTC CASSRSTGGLYGYTF
- TRBJ2-5 TRBD1 TRBV5-1 TGCGCCAGCAGCTTGGGACAGGGGGTGGAGACCCAGTACTTC CASSLGQGVETQYF
- TRBJ2-4 - TRBV7-2 TGTGCCAGCAGCTTAGGGGCGGGTAGCCCTCCGTACTTC CASSLGAGSPPYF
- TRBJ2-7 TRBD1 TRBV4-1 TGCGCCAGCGGTGACAGGGGCTCCTACGAGCAGTACTTC CASGDRGSYEQYF
few TRBJ2-5 TRBD2 TRBV15 TGTGCCACCAGCACGGGACTAGCGGGGGGTGAGACCCAGTACTTC CATSTGLAGGETQYF
- TRBJ2-7 - TRBV7-8 TGTGCCAGCAGCTTACGTGACATCACCTACGAGCAGTACTTC CASSLRDITYEQYF
- TRBJ2-1 - TRBV20-1 TGCAGTGCTAGTAAGGGGATGGCCTACAATGAGCAGTTCTTC CSASKGMAYNEQFF
once TRBJ2-6 TRBD1 TRBV9 TGTGCCAGCAGCGTAGGGACAGGCCTCTCTGGGGCCAACGTCCTGACTTTC CASSVGTGLSGANVLTF
- TRBJ1-2 - TRBV28 TGTGCCAGCAGTTCGACAGCGCTAAACTATGGCTACACCTTC CASSSTALNYGYTF
- TRBJ2-1 TRBD2 TRBV29-1 TGCAGCGTTGATGCGGGAGTCTCCTACAATGAGCAGTTCTTC CSVDAGVSYNEQFF
- TRBJ2-4 TRBD2 TRBV28 TGTGCTATAGCGGGAGTGGAGGGGGCCAAAAACATTCAGTACTTC CAIAGVEGAKNIQYF
- TRBJ1-2 - TRBV3-1/TRBV3-2 TGTGCCAGCAGCCAGGCAGGGGTAAGGTATGGCTACACCTTC CASSQAGVRYGYTF
- TRBJ2-5 - TRBV5-6 TGTGCCAGCAGCTTGGTTACAGGGACCGAAGAGACCCAGTACTTC CASSLVTGTEETQYF
- TRBJ2-3 - TRBV7-2 TGTGCCAGCAGCTTACAGTCCAAAACGCCCGATACGCAGTATTTT CASSLQSKTPDTQYF
- TRBJ2-7 - TRBV28 TGTGCCAGCAGTTTAACCGCACCGATCACACGCGAGCAGTACTTC CASSLTAPITREQYF
few TRBJ2-5 TRBD2 TRBV19 TGTGCCAGTAGTATGACTAGCGTGGAGACCCAGTACTTC CASSMTSVETQYF
- TRBJ1-5 - TRBV19 TGTGCCAGTAGTACGGACTCAGGGGCTGGTCAGCCCCAGCATTTT CASSTDSGAGQPQHF
- TRBJ1-1 - TRBV15 TGTGCCACCAGCAGAAGACAGTCCGCGAACTTGAACACTGAAGCTTTCTTT CATSRRQSANLNTEAFF
- TRBJ2-5 - TRBV7-8 TGTGCCAGCAGCCCGACCCGGGCCACACGGGGGCAAGAGACCCAGTACTTC CASSPTRATRGQETQYF
- TRBJ1-4 TRBD1 TRBV4-1 TGCGCCAGCAGCTTCCGGGACAGGGCTAATGAAAAACTGTTTTTT CASSFRDRANEKLFF
- TRBJ2-7 TRBD1 TRBV7-9 TGTGCCAGCAGCTTAGCCCCCGGACAGGGAGGCTCCTACGAGCAGTACTTC CASSLAPGQGGSYEQYF
- TRBJ2-7 TRBD2 TRBV29-1 TGCAGCGTTGCGACTAGCTCGTCCGAGCAGTACTTC CSVATSSSEQYF